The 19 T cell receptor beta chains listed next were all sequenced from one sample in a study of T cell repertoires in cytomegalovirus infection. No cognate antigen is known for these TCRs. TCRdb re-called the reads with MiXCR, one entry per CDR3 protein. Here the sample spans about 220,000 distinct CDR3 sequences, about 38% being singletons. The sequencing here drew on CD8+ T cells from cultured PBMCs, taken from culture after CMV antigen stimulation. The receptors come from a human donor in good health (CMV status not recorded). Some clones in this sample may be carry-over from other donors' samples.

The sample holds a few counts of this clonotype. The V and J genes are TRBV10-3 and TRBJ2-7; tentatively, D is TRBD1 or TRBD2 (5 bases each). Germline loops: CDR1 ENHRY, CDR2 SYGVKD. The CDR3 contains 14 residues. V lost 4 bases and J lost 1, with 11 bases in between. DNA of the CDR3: TGTGCCATCAGTGGGCCGGGACGGTCCTACGAGCAGTACTTC. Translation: CAISGPGRSYEQYF.

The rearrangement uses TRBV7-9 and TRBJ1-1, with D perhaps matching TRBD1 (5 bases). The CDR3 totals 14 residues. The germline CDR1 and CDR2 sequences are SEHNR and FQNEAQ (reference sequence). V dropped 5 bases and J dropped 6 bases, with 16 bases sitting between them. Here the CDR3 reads CASSPSTGGAEAFF. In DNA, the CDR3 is TGTGCCAGCAGCCCCTCTACGGGGGGGGCTGAAGCTTTCTTT.

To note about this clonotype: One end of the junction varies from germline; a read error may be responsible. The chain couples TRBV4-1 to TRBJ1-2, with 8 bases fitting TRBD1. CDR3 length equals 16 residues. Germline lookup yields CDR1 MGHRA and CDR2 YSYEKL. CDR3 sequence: CASSQPMTGEGVGYTF. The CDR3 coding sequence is TGTGCCAGCAGCCAACCAATGACAGGGGAAGGGGTTGGCTACACCTTC.

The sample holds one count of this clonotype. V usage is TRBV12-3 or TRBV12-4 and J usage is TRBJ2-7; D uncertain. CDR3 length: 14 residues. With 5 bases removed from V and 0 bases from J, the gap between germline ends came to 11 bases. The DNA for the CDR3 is TGTGCCAGCAGTCCCCCTTCTTCCTCCTACGAGCAGTACTTC. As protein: CASSPPSSSYEQYF.

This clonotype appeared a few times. The CDR3 sequence is CASSRISEGLSNEQFF. The CDR3, as DNA: TGTGCCAGCAGTCGGATATCCGAAGGACTCTCCAATGAGCAGTTCTTC. The rearrangement uses TRBV28 and TRBJ2-1; tentative D call: TRBD2 (5 bases). Trimming left V 5 bases short and J 6 bases short, with 20 bases between. This CDR3 comprises 16 residues. Germline CDR1 reads MDHEN; CDR2 reads SYDVKM.

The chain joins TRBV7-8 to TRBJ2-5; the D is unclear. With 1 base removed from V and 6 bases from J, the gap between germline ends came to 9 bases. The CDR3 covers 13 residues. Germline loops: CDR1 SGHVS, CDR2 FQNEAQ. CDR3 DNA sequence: TGTGCCAGCAGCTTAGAGGGTAGACAGACCCAGTACTTC. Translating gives CASSLEGRQTQYF.

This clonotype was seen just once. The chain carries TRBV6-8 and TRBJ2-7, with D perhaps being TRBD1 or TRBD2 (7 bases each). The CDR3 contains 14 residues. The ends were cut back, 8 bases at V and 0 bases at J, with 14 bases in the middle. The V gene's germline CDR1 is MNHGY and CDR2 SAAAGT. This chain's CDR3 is CASGGRGLSYEQYF. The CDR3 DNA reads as TGTGCCAGCGGAGGGAGGGGGCTCTCCTACGAGCAGTACTTC.

The CDR3 nucleotides read TGTGCCAGCAGCTTGGTAGGCGGGAGAAAGTATGAGCAGTTCTTC. This translates into CASSLVGGRKYEQFF. V gene TRBV7-3 combines with J gene TRBJ2-1; 7 nucleotides align to TRBD2. The V gene's germline CDR1 is SGHTA and CDR2 FQGTGA. V lost 3 bases, J lost 8 bases, and 10 bases stayed unmatched. The CDR3 has 15 residues.

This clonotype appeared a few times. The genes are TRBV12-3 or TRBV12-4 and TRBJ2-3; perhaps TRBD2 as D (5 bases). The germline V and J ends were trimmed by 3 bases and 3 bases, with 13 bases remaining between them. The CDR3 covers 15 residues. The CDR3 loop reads CASSFEGVGTDTQYF. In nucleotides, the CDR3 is TGTGCCAGCAGTTTCGAGGGAGTTGGGACAGATACGCAGTATTTT.

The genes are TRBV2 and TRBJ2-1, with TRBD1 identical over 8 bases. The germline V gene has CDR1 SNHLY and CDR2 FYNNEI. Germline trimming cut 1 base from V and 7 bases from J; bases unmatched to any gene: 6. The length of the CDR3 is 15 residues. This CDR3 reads CASSEGQGAKNEQFF. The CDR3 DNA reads TGTGCCAGCAGTGAAGGCCAGGGGGCTAAGAATGAGCAGTTCTTC.

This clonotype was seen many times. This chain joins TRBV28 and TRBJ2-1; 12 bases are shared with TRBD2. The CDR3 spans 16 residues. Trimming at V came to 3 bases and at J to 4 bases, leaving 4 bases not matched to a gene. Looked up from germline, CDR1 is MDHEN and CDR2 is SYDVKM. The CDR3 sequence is CASSFNLAGGYNEQFF. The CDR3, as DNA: TGTGCCAGCAGTTTTAACCTAGCGGGGGGGTACAATGAGCAGTTCTTC.

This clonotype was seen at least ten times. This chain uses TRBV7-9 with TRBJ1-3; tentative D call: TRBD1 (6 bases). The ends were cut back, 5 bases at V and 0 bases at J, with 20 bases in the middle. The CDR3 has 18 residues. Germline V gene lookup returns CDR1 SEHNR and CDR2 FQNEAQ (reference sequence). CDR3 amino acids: CASSRQGTPSRSGNTIYF. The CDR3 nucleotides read TGTGCCAGCAGCCGCCAAGGGACACCATCCCGCTCTGGAAACACCATATATTTT. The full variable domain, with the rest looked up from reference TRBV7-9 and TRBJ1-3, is DTGVSQNPRHKITKRGQNVTFRCDPISEHNRLYWYRQTLGQGPEFLTYFQNEAQLEKSRLLSDRFSAERPKGSFSTLEIQRTEQGDSAMYLCASSRQGTPSRSGNTIYFGEGSWLTVV.

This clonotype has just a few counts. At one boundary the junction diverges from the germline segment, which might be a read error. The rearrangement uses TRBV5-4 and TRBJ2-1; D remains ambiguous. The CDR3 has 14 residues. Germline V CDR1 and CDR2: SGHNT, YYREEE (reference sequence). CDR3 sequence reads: CASSLCDNYNEQFF. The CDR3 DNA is TGTGCAAGCAGCTTGTGTGACAACTACAATGAGCAGTTCTTC.

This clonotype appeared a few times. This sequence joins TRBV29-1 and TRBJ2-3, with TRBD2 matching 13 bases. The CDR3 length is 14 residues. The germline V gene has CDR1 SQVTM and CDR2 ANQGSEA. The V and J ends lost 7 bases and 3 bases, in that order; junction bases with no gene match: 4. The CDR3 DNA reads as TGCAGCGATGGACTAGCGGGGGAGACAGATACGCAGTATTTT. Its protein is CSDGLAGETDTQYF.

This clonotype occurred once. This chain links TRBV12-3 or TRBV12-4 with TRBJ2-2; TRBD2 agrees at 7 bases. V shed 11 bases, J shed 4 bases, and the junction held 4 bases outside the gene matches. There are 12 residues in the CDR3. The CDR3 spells CAGGEGTGELFF. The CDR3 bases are TGTGCCGGCGGGGAGGGCACCGGGGAGCTGTTTTTT.

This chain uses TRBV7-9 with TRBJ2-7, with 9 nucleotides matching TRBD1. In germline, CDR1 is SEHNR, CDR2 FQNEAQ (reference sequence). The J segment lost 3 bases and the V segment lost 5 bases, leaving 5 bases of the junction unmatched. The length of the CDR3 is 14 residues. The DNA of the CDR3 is TGTGCCAGCAGCCGTTCGGGACAGGGCTACGAGCAGTACTTC. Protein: CASSRSGQGYEQYF. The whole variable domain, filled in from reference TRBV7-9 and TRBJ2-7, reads DTGVSQNPRHKITKRGQNVTFRCDPISEHNRLYWYRQTLGQGPEFLTYFQNEAQLEKSRLLSDRFSAERPKGSFSTLEIQRTEQGDSAMYLCASSRSGQGYEQYFGPGTRLTVT.

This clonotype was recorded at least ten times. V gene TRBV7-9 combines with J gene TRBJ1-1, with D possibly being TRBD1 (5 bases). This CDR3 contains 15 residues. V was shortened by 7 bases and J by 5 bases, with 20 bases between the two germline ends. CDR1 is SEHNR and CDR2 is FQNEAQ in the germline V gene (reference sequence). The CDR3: CASTKPRDHGTEAFF. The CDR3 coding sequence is TGTGCCAGCACCAAACCCCGGGACCATGGTACTGAAGCTTTCTTT.

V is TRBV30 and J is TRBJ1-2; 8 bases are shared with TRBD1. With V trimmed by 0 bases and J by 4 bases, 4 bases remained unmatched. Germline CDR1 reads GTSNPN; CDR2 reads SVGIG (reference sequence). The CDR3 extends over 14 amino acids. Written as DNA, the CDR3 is TGTGCCTGGAGTGTACCCGGACAGGGCTATGGCTACACCTTC. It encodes CAWSVPGQGYGYTF.

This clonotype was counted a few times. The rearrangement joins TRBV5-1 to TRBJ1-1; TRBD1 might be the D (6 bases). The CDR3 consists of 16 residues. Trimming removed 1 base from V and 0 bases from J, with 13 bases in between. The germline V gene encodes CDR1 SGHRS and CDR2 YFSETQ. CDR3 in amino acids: CASSLRTELMNTEAFF. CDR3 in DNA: TGCGCCAGCAGCTTGAGGACAGAACTAATGAACACTGAAGCTTTCTTT.